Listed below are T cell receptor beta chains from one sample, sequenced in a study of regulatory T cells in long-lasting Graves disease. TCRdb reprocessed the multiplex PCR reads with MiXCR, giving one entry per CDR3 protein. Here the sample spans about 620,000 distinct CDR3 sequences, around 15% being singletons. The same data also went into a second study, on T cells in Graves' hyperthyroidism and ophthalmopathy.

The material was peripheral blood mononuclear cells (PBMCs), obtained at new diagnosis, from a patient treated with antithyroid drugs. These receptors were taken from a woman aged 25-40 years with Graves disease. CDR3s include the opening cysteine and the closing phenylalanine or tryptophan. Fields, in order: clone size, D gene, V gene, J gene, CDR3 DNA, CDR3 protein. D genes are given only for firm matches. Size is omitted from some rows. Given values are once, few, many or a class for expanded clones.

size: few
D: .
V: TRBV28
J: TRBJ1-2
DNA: TGTGCCAGCACACCACCGGGGCCCGGCTACACCTTC
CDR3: CASTPPGPGYTF

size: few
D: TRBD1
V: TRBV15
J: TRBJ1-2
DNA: TGTGCCACCAGCAGGGACAGGGGGCTCTCCCTGGGCTACACCTTC
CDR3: CATSRDRGLSLGYTF

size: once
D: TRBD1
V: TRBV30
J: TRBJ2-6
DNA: TGTGCCTGGAGCGCCCGGGACAGGCCTTACTCTGGGGCCAACGTCCTGACTTTC
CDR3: CAWSARDRPYSGANVLTF

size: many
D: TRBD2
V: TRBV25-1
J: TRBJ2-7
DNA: TGTGCCAGCAGTGTCGCAGGTTCAGGAGCGGGAGTATACGAGCAGTACTTC
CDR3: CASSVAGSGAGVYEQYF

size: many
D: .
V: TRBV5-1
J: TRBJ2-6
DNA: TGCGCCAGCAGCTTTGGAGGGAGCTCTGGGGCCAACGTCCTGACTTTC
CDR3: CASSFGGSSGANVLTF

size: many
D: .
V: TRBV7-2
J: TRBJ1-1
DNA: TGTGCCAGCAGCTCGGCAGGGAGCACTGAAGCTTTCTTT
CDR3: CASSSAGSTEAFF

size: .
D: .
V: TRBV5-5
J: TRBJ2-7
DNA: TGTGCCAGCAGCCCGATAAGGTACGGGGTCTACGAGCAGTACTTC
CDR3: CASSPIRYGVYEQYF

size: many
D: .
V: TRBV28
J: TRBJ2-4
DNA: TGTGCCAGCTATAGCACAACCGGAAACATTCAGTACTTC
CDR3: CASYSTTGNIQYF

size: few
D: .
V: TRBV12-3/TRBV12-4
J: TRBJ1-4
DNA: TGTGCCAGCAGTTTCCAACGCGCGGGGCTATTCAATGAAAAACTGTTTTTT
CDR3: CASSFQRAGLFNEKLFF

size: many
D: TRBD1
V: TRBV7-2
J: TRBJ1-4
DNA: TGTGCCAGCAGCAGGGGGACAGATGAAAAACTGTTTTTT
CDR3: CASSRGTDEKLFF

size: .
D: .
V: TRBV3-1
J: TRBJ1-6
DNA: TGTGCCAGCAGCCGAGGGGAATCACCCCTCCACTTT
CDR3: CASSRGESPLHF

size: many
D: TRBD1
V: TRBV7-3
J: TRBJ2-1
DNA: TGTGCCAGCAGCTCGTTACCGGGACAGGGGGCGCTGGGTGAGCAGTTCTTC
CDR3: CASSSLPGQGALGEQFF

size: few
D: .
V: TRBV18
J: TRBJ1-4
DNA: TGTGCCAGCTCACCTTTCATCGGTGAAAAACTGTTTTTT
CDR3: CASSPFIGEKLFF

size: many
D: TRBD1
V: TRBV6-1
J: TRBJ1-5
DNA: TGTGCCAGCAGTCCCCTTGGGACAGGTAATCAGCCCCAGCATTTT
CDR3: CASSPLGTGNQPQHF

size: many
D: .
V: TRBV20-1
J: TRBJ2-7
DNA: TGCAGTGCTAGAGATACTCGAACCCTCGACGAGCAGTACTTC
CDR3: CSARDTRTLDEQYF

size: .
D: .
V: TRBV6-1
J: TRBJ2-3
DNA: TGTGCCACTCTTACCAAAAGGAGGGCAGATACGCAGTATTTT
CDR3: CATLTKRRADTQYF

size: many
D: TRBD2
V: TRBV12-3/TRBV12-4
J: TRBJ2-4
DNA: TGTGCCAGCAGTTTCTTTGGGACTCGGACTAGCGGGAGGGCCAAAAACATTCAGTACTTC
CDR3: CASSFFGTRTSGRAKNIQYF

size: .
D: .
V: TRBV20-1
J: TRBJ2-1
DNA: TGCAGTGCTAGAGATGGGGGATGGGGGAATGAGCAGTTCTTC
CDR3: CSARDGGWGNEQFF

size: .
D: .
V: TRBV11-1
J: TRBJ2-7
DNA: TGTGCCAGCGCCCTGGGAGCGGGTGTGACCTACGAGCAGTACTTC
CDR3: CASALGAGVTYEQYF

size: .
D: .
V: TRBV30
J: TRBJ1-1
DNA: TGTGCCTGGACCTCCGGCCGAAATCAGCCGCGCGCTTTCTTT
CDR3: CAWTSGRNQPRAFF

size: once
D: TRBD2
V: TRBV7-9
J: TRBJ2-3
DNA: TGTGCCAGCAGCATCGGACTAGCGGAGGCCGATACGCAGTATTTT
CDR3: CASSIGLAEADTQYF

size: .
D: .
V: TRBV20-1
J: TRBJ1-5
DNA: TGCAGTGCTACGACAGCAAATCAGCCCCAGCATTTT
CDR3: CSATTANQPQHF

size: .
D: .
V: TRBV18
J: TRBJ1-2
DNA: TGTGCCAGCTCACCACCGTCTGGGGGCGGGGGCTACACCTTC
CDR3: CASSPPSGGGGYTF

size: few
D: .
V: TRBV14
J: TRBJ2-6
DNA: TGTGCCAGCAGTCAGGGACCTACGCGATTCTCTGGGGCCAACGTCCTGACTTTC
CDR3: CASSQGPTRFSGANVLTF

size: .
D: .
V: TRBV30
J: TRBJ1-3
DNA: TGTGCCTGGTATGGCTCCCGCTCTGGAAACACCATATATTTT
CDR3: CAWYGSRSGNTIYF

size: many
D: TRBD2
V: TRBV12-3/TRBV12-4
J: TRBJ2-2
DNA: TGTGCCACCAGACTAGCGGGACGTCCCGGGGAGCTGTTTTTT
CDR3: CATRLAGRPGELFF